The T cell receptor beta chain described here comes from a study of blood T cell repertoires in COVID-19. This clone was seen only once. Germline CDR1 MDHEN, CDR2 SYDVKM. CDR3 length equals 16 residues. Trimming at V came to 4 bases and at J to 5 bases, leaving 9 bases not matched to a gene. Here immunoSEQ multiplex PCR was the method, and the copy in TCRdb shows in-frame clones only, minus some. Of 150,000 or so clones listed, around two thirds were seen once; the top ten hold around 3%. The chain couples TRBV28 to TRBJ1-4; 8 nucleotides line up with TRBD1. Sequencing used peripheral blood. This receptor was taken from a woman older than 75 with acute or convalescent COVID-19. In nucleotides, the CDR3 is TGTGCCAGCAGTTGGGGGGCACAGGGGGTAAATGAAAAACTGTTTTTT. Encoded protein: CASSWGAQGVNEKLFF.